The 6 T cell receptor beta chains given below trace back to one sample, sequenced in a study of blood T cells in healthy people across ages. Through a sample-barcoded 5' primer and a J-beta primer mix, a second PCR was run for about 6 to 11 cycles. TCRdb itself ran the 5' RACE reads through MiXCR, one entry per CDR3 protein. The sample shows about 570,000 distinct CDR3 sequences, 27% of them seen only once. The sequencing sample was made of blood. Every receptor here comes from a woman in her 70s in good health.

J is TRBJ1-5 and V is TRBV20-1; 7 bases line up with TRBD1. V shed 5 bases, J shed 3 bases, and the junction held 7 bases outside the gene matches. This CDR3 is built from 14 residues. CDR1 and CDR2 (germline): DFQATT, SNEGSKA (reference sequence). This chain's CDR3 is CSAYEDRYNQPQHF. The DNA of the CDR3 is TGCAGTGCTTACGAGGACAGGTACAATCAGCCCCAGCATTTT.

This clonotype has a count of ten or more. This chain connects TRBV20-1 to TRBJ2-3, with a weak D call TRBD1 (5 bases). This CDR3 is built from 12 residues. Trimming stripped 7 bases from V and 4 bases from J, with 12 bases between. Germline V CDR1 and CDR2: DFQATT, SNEGSKA (reference sequence). The CDR3, as DNA: TGCAGTGTGCAGGGCTCGGCAGATACGCAGTATTTT. It is translated as CSVQGSADTQYF.

The chain employs TRBV20-1 and TRBJ1-4; 8 bases agree with TRBD1. The germline CDR1 and CDR2 sequences are DFQATT and SNEGSKA (reference sequence). This CDR3 is built from 16 residues. J gave up 0 bases and V 3 bases, and 6 bases lay outside the gene matches. This CDR3 reads CSARDRQGPTNEKLFF. For the CDR3, the DNA is TGCAGTGCTAGGGACCGACAGGGGCCAACTAATGAAAAACTGTTTTTT.

This clonotype was seen repeatedly, ten times or more. The V gene is TRBV28, the J gene TRBJ1-6; the match to TRBD1 covers 7 bases. The V segment lost 8 bases and the J segment 7 bases; nucleotides outside the gene matches: 5. Per the germline V gene, CDR1 is MDHEN and CDR2 is SYDVKM. This CDR3 spans 13 amino acids. In DNA, the CDR3 is TGTGCCAGCCGGGACAGACTCAATTCACCCCTCCACTTT. It codes for CASRDRLNSPLHF. Filled out from reference TRBV28 and TRBJ1-6, the complete variable domain reads DVKVTQSSRYLVKRTGEKVFLECVQDMDHENMFWYRQDPGLGLRLIYFSYDVKMKEKGDIPEGYSVSREKKERFSLILESASTNQTSMYLCASRDRLNSPLHFGNGTRLTVT.

Of note for this clonotype: Lacking the conserved final phenylalanine or tryptophan, this CDR3 likely reflects a read error. The chain couples TRBV3-1 to TRBJ1-5, with D possibly matching TRBD1 (6 bases). V was pared by 7 bases and J by 3 bases, with 13 bases between. The CDR3 covers 14 residues. Germline V lookup: CDR1 LGHDT, CDR2 YNNKEL (reference sequence). In DNA form, the CDR3 reads TGTGCCAGCACCCAGGGGACGTCCAATCAGCCCCAGCATCTT. Protein product: CASTQGTSNQPQHL.

Ten or more counts support this clonotype. The V call is TRBV5-1, the J call TRBJ2-5; 7 nucleotides match TRBD1. The CDR3 spans 14 residues. Germline V gene sequence: CDR1 SGHRS, CDR2 YFSETQ. Trimming removed 2 bases from V and 2 bases from J; junction bases left unmatched: 3. The CDR3 DNA follows: TGCGCCAGCAGCTTACGACAGGGTCAAGAGACCCAGTACTTC. This codes for CASSLRQGQETQYF.